The sequence of this T cell receptor (beta chain) was determined in a study of blood T cells in healthy people across ages. This clonotype turned up a few times. Alongside a J-beta primer mix, a sample-barcoded 5' primer served in a second PCR lasting roughly 7 to 11 cycles. The template-switch adaptor was a 5' adaptor with 12 random nucleotides. It tagged each cDNA molecule. Each sample yielded at least 3 million CDR3-containing paired-end reads. Using its own MiXCR run on the 5' RACE reads, TCRdb lists one record per CDR3 protein. Among hundreds of thousands of distinct CDR3 sequences listed, over 40% were seen once. Trimming cost V 5 bases and J 5 bases, with 7 bases left between them. The CDR3 covers 11 residues. Germline V gene sequence: CDR1 SGHNT, CDR2 YYREEE (reference sequence).

The TCR originated in an elderly man in good health. Sequenced input: blood. The genes are TRBV5-4 and TRBJ1-2, with a possible D match to TRBD1 (6 bases). CDR3: CASRRGYGYTF. The CDR3 coding sequence is TGTGCCAGCAGGAGGGGGTATGGCTACACCTTC.